Reported below is one T cell receptor (beta chain). The sample carries other DNA sequences with the same CDR3. V was pared by 1 base and J by 7 bases, with 11 bases between. Germline CDR1 and CDR2: SGDLS and YYNGEE. This CDR3 region has 14 residues. These data originate in a study of blood T cell repertoires in COVID-19. Study information: Samples of COVID-19 (acute and convalescent) were obtained from the United States, Italy and Spain.

Methods used by the authors: Researchers report that nucleated cell counts were estimated from reference gene primer amplification. The repertoire was sequenced with immunoSEQ multiplex PCR; TCRdb's copy has only in-frame clones and lacks some. V, J and clone size reflect that table, while D and trimming were determined from the DNA. Among around 620,000 clones listed, 70% to 90% were seen once. This chain connects TRBV9 to TRBJ2-2; TRBD2 is a possible D gene (7 bases). The sequenced material came from peripheral blood. This clonotype originated in a woman under 30 with acute or convalescent COVID-19. The CDR3 coding sequence is TGTGCCAGCAGCGTACTGGGAGGGGGCGGGGAGCTGTTTTTT. This codes for CASSVLGGGGELFF.